These T cell receptor beta chains were read from a single sample in a study of cytomegalovirus exposure and HLA in healthy donors. Produced via immunoSEQ multiplex PCR; TCRdb's table is partial and in-frame only. The table lists approximately 150,000 clones, roughly 80% of them singletons, with under 5% in the top ten. Sequencing was done on a sample of PBMCs. The receptors were gathered from a man aged 18-30 years in good health and CMV-seronegative. The CDR3 runs from the conserved cysteine through the conserved F or W. The D gene is left open where the match is weak. Clone size is not always given. Where it is, it says once, few, many or a class for expanded clones.

>TRBD1|TRBV5-1|TRBJ2-3|NA
CASSSFPGQGAGGDTQYF
TGCGCCAGCAGCTCTTTTCCGGGACAGGGGGCTGGTGGAGATACGCAGTATTTT
>NA|TRBV2|TRBJ2-5|NA
CASTGTSETQYF
TGTGCCAGCACCGGGACATCGGAGACCCAGTACTTC
>TRBD1|TRBV5-5|TRBJ1-1|NA
CASSRITGGAEAFF
TGTGCCAGCAGTCGGATTACAGGGGGGGCTGAAGCTTTCTTT
>NA|TRBV2|TRBJ1-2|NA
CASTGRQVNYGYTF
TGTGCCAGCACCGGTCGACAGGTTAACTATGGCTACACCTTC
>NA|TRBV7-9|TRBJ2-7|NA
CASGMGSSYEQYF
TGTGCCAGCGGGATGGGGAGCTCCTACGAGCAGTACTTC
>TRBD2|TRBV19|TRBJ2-7|NA
CASSIVAGGSSYEQYF
TGTGCCAGTAGTATAGTTGCGGGAGGGAGCTCCTACGAGCAGTACTTC
>TRBD2|TRBV19|TRBJ2-7|NA
CASSMTSGGYYEQYF
TGTGCCAGTAGTATGACTAGCGGGGGGTACTACGAGCAGTACTTC
>TRBD2|TRBV15|TRBJ2-1|NA
CATSRDRLAGSNEQFF
TGTGCCACCAGCAGAGATCGACTAGCGGGGAGCAATGAGCAGTTCTTC
>TRBD1|TRBV18|TRBJ2-7|NA
CASSPPGQERREQYF
TGTGCCAGCTCACCACCGGGACAGGAGAGGCGCGAGCAGTACTTC
>TRBD2|TRBV2|TRBJ2-1|NA
CASSERGEQFF
TGTGCCAGCAGCGAGCGGGGGGAGCAGTTCTTC
>TRBD1|TRBV7-8|TRBJ2-7|NA
CASSQNSRGLLEQYF
TGTGCCAGCAGCCAAAACTCGAGGGGGCTACTCGAGCAGTACTTC
>TRBD1|TRBV29-1|TRBJ1-1|NA
CSVISRGHLSTEAFF
TGCAGCGTTATCAGCAGGGGGCATTTGAGCACTGAAGCTTTCTTT
>NA|TRBV21-1|TRBJ2-1|NA
CASRRRRNYNEQFF
TGTGCCAGCCGAAGACGGAGAAACTACAATGAGCAGTTCTTC
>NA|TRBV4-1|TRBJ1-4|NA
CASSQDYGLTTAEKLFF
TGCGCCAGCAGCCAAGATTATGGCCTCACAACCGCCGAAAAACTGTTTTTT
>NA|TRBV2|TRBJ2-7|NA
CASSDSGLREQYF
TGTGCCAGCAGTGACTCGGGTTTGAGGGAGCAGTACTTC
>NA|TRBV7-2|TRBJ1-2|NA
CASSLMSGGDYGYTF
TGTGCCAGCAGCTTAATGTCGGGGGGGGACTATGGCTACACCTTC
>NA|TRBV5-1|TRBJ1-2|NA
CASSLEPGYGYTF
TGCGCCAGCAGCTTGGAACCAGGATATGGCTACACCTTC
>TRBD1|TRBV9|TRBJ2-2|NA
CASSGGLYRGLTGELFF
TGTGCCAGCAGCGGCGGACTCTACAGGGGGCTTACCGGGGAGCTGTTTTTT
>NA|TRBV16|TRBJ1-1|once
CASSTRGNTEAFF
TGTGCCAGCAGCACCAGGGGGAACACTGAAGCTTTCTTT
>NA|TRBV7-2|TRBJ2-3|NA
CASSPLRSGTQYF
TGTGCCAGCAGCCCCCTGAGGTCCGGTACGCAGTATTTT
>NA|TRBV27|TRBJ1-1|NA
CASIGSEAFF
TGTGCCAGCATCGGTTCTGAAGCTTTCTTT
>TRBD1|TRBV7-9|TRBJ1-5|few
CASSSGTAGNQPQHF
TGTGCCAGCAGCTCGGGGACAGCGGGCAATCAGCCCCAGCATTTT
>TRBD1|TRBV29-1|TRBJ1-1|NA
CSVEGQANTEAFF
TGCAGCGTTGAGGGACAGGCTAACACTGAAGCTTTCTTT
>NA|TRBV5-4|TRBJ1-1|NA
CASSFRTPMEENTEAFF
TGTGCCAGCAGCTTTCGTACTCCCATGGAGGAGAACACTGAAGCTTTCTTT
>TRBD1|TRBV5-1|TRBJ2-1|once
CASSRTGLNEQFF
TGCGCCAGCTCGCGGACAGGGCTCAATGAGCAGTTCTTC
>NA|TRBV18|TRBJ1-3|NA
CASSLTVSGNTIYF
TGTGCCAGCTCGCTGACAGTTTCTGGAAACACCATATATTTT
>NA|TRBV9|TRBJ1-3|NA
CASSPRSGVNTIYF
TGTGCCAGCAGCCCCAGGTCCGGGGTAAACACCATATATTTT
>NA|TRBV6-1|TRBJ1-5|NA
CASRGLWSQPQHF
TGTGCCAGCAGGGGGCTGTGGAGTCAGCCCCAGCATTTT
>TRBD2|TRBV7-3|TRBJ2-1|NA
CASSSGGGLAGREQFF
TGTGCCAGCAGCTCAGGGGGGGGACTAGCCGGAAGAGAGCAGTTCTTC